These T cell receptor beta chains were read from a single sample in a study of identical twins. Via MiXCR, TCRdb re-called the 5' RACE reads, giving one row per CDR3 protein. The data contain about 520,000 distinct CDR3 sequences, roughly a fifth of them singletons. The same data also contributed to another study, on T cells expressing NK-cell markers.

Sequenced: CD4+ T cells sorted from blood. These receptors came from a woman under 30 in good health. Each CDR3 is given with its conserved first and last residue. D genes are given only for firm matches. Rows may omit the clone size; those that give it use once, few, many or a size class.

size	D	J	V	DNA	CDR3
few	-	TRBJ2-7	TRBV2	TGTGCCAGCAGGCGGCCCTCCTACGAGCAGTACTTC	CASRRPSYEQYF
-	TRBD2	TRBJ2-5	TRBV18	TGTGCCAGCTCACCGCTAGCGGTCCAAGAGACCCAGTACTTC	CASSPLAVQETQYF
-	TRBD1	TRBJ1-6	TRBV12-3/TRBV12-4	TGTGCCAGCAGTATCACAGGGGGCACGGATTCTTCACCCCTCCACTTT	CASSITGGTDSSPLHF
few	TRBD2	TRBJ2-2	TRBV20-1	TGCAGTGCTAAAAGGTGGCTAGCGGGGGGGCCTTGGACCGGGGAGCTGTTTTTT	CSAKRWLAGGPWTGELFF
-	-	TRBJ1-2	TRBV9	TGTGCCAGCAGCGTAGATGGGGGGAGCTATGGCTACACCTTC	CASSVDGGSYGYTF
-	-	TRBJ2-6	TRBV10-3	TGTGCCATCGCGGGACAGATCTCTGGGGCCAACGTCCTGACTTTC	CAIAGQISGANVLTF
-	TRBD1	TRBJ1-1	TRBV20-1	TGCAGTGCGTCTCAGGGGGTATGGGGAGCTTTCTTT	CSASQGVWGAFF
few	TRBD1	TRBJ2-7	TRBV6-1	TGTGCCAGCTGGTCATCGGACAGGAGCTCCTACGAGCAGTACTTC	CASWSSDRSSYEQYF
once	-	TRBJ1-2	TRBV20-1	TGCAGTGCTAAGGCGCGGGACTATGGCTACACCTTC	CSAKARDYGYTF
few	-	TRBJ2-2	TRBV10-3	TGTGCCATCAGTTCCACCGGAGAGCTGTTTTTT	CAISSTGELFF
-	-	TRBJ2-7	TRBV7-2	TGTGCCAGCAGCTTAGTAGCGGCTTCCTACGAGCATTACTTC	CASSLVAASYEHYF
few	TRBD2	TRBJ2-1	TRBV5-8	TGTGCCAGCAGTAACCCGGGACTAGCAACCCAGGGGGAGTTCTTC	CASSNPGLATQGEFF
-	-	TRBJ2-5	TRBV20-1	TGCAGTGCCAGATTAAGCCTCCGGTGGACCCAGTACTTC	CSARLSLRWTQYF
few	-	TRBJ2-7	TRBV29-1	TGCAGCGTTGTTTGGACCTACGAGCAGTACTTC	CSVVWTYEQYF
many	-	TRBJ1-6	TRBV20-1	TGCAGTGCGGCTGGACAGTTCTATAATTCACCCCTCCACTTT	CSAAGQFYNSPLHF
many	-	TRBJ1-3	TRBV20-1	TGCAGTGCACGTAGGCAGCAGGCATCCCTTCATTTT	CSARRQQASLHF
-	TRBD2	TRBJ2-7	TRBV6-1	TGTGCCAGCAAGGGGTTGAGCGGGAACACCTCCTACGAGCAGTACTTC	CASKGLSGNTSYEQYF
few	-	TRBJ2-2	TRBV20-1	TGCAGTGCTAGGCAAAATACCCCCGAGGAGCTGTTTTTT	CSARQNTPEELFF
-	-	TRBJ2-3	TRBV12-5	TGTGCTAGTGGTTTGGGCTTATCGGGGGTTGGAGATACGCAGTATTTT	CASGLGLSGVGDTQYF
many	TRBD1	TRBJ2-3	TRBV7-2	TGTGCCAGCAGCCTGGACAGGGAGGATACGCAGTATTTT	CASSLDREDTQYF
many	-	TRBJ2-2	TRBV20-1	TGCAGTGCGAAGGGACTCGCCGGGGAGCTGTTTTTT	CSAKGLAGELFF
-	TRBD2	TRBJ2-1	TRBV7-6	TGTGCCAGCAGCTCTCGACTAGCCGGCAATGAGCAGTTCTTC	CASSSRLAGNEQFF
-	TRBD2	TRBJ2-5	TRBV7-9	TGTGCCAGCAGCTGGGGGACTAGCGGAAAAGAGACCCAGTACTTC	CASSWGTSGKETQYF
-	-	TRBJ2-7	TRBV6-1	TGTGCCAGCAGTCCCGGATCTGGCGGGACAGCCTACGAGCAGTACTTC	CASSPGSGGTAYEQYF
few	TRBD2	TRBJ2-5	TRBV20-1	TGCAGTGCTAGCAATTCAGCGGGAGGGTCCCAAGAGACCCAGTACTTC	CSASNSAGGSQETQYF
many	TRBD1	TRBJ1-2	TRBV5-1	TGCGCCAGCAGCATCTGGGACAGGGACTATGGCTACACCTTC	CASSIWDRDYGYTF
many	-	TRBJ2-7	TRBV20-1	TGCAGTGCCTCCCGAGATCGCGGGGCCGAGCAGTACTTC	CSASRDRGAEQYF
few	-	TRBJ2-3	TRBV2	TGTGCCAGCAGTGAGGTCAGGGGGGCAGATACGCAGTATTTT	CASSEVRGADTQYF
many	-	TRBJ2-7	TRBV15	TGTGCCACCAGCAGAGCCGGGAATGAGCAGTACTTC	CATSRAGNEQYF
-	TRBD2	TRBJ2-7	TRBV20-1	TGCAGTGCGAAACTAGCGGGACTATACGAGCAGTACTTC	CSAKLAGLYEQYF
few	TRBD2	TRBJ2-3	TRBV5-1	TGCGCCAGCAGCTTGGGGCTAGCGGGGTCTAGCACAGATACGCAGTATTTT	CASSLGLAGSSTDTQYF
few	-	TRBJ2-5	TRBV5-1	TGCGCCAGCAGGACAGAAGAGACCCAGTACTTC	CASRTEETQYF
-	TRBD2	TRBJ2-3	TRBV11-2	TGTGCCAGCAGCCACCTACTAGCGGTCCCCTATACGCAGTATTTT	CASSHLLAVPYTQYF
many	TRBD1	TRBJ2-7	TRBV12-3/TRBV12-4	TGTGCCAGCAGGGGACAGGGGGCCTCCTACGAGCAGTACTTC	CASRGQGASYEQYF
-	-	TRBJ2-4	TRBV11-2	TGTGCCAGCAGCTCCCAAGGGGTAAACATTCAGTACTTC	CASSSQGVNIQYF
-	TRBD1	TRBJ2-1	TRBV18	TGTGCCAGCTCACCGGCCGGGACAGGGGTTTGGAATGAGCAGTTCTTC	CASSPAGTGVWNEQFF
few	-	TRBJ1-5	TRBV20-1	TGCAGTGCCCGGAGGACCGTTCGCGAACCCCAGCATTTT	CSARRTVREPQHF
-	-	TRBJ2-1	TRBV20-1	TGCAGTGCCGCAGGTGGGGCGGGCCTCTACAATGAGCAGTTCTTC	CSAAGGAGLYNEQFF
-	-	TRBJ1-6	TRBV20-1	TGCAGTGCTACCGGTGTCCCCCTAACTTCACCCCTCCACTTT	CSATGVPLTSPLHF
many	TRBD2	TRBJ2-1	TRBV24-1	TGTGCCACCAGTGATGATACTAGCGGGAGAAATGAGCAGTTCTTC	CATSDDTSGRNEQFF
few	TRBD2	TRBJ2-1	TRBV7-9	TGTGCCAGCAGCTTTTTAGCGGGAGAAGATGAGCAGTTCTTC	CASSFLAGEDEQFF
few	-	TRBJ2-5	TRBV10-1	TGCGCCAGCAGTGAGCGGGGGTCCCCCCAAGAGACCCAGTACTTC	CASSERGSPQETQYF